This is a list of T cell receptor beta chains from one sample in a study of blood T cell repertoires in COVID-19. Sequencing was performed with immunoSEQ multiplex PCR; in TCRdb, only in-frame clones are kept and a portion is missing. The sample consists of roughly 250,000 clones, approximately 84% of them appearing once. Sequencing was performed on peripheral blood. These receptors came from a woman over 75 with acute or convalescent COVID-19. The CDR3 runs from the conserved cysteine through the conserved F or W. The order of the fields is J gene, V gene, clone size, D gene, CDR3 protein, CDR3 DNA. A D gene is named only where the DNA matches it firmly. Rows may omit the clone size; those that give it use once, few, many or a size class.

TRBJ1-4 | TRBV2 | NA | TRBD1 | CASSATDRGNEKLFF | TGTGCCAGCAGTGCTACGGACAGGGGGAATGAAAAACTGTTTTTT
TRBJ2-1 | TRBV11-3 | NA | TRBD2 | CASSLGPRSAGGPYYEQFF | TGTGCCAGCAGCTTAGGCCCTAGGTCGGCGGGGGGGCCGTATTATGAGCAGTTCTTC
TRBJ1-6 | TRBV29-1 | NA | TRBD1 | CSVRQGNSPLHF | TGCAGCGTCCGACAGGGGAATTCACCCCTCCACTTT
TRBJ1-2 | TRBV29-1 | NA | TRBD1 | CSVGTGWSLSGYTF | TGCAGCGTGGGGACAGGGTGGTCCCTCAGTGGCTACACCTTC
TRBJ2-7 | TRBV5-4 | NA | NA | CASSLRASYEQYF | TGTGCCAGCAGCTTGCGAGCGTCCTACGAGCAGTACTTC
TRBJ1-1 | TRBV28 | NA | NA | CASRHDIMNTEAFF | TGTGCCAGCAGACACGATATAATGAACACTGAAGCTTTCTTT
TRBJ2-7 | TRBV5-8 | NA | NA | CASSSWVEGYEQYF | TGTGCCAGCAGCTCCTGGGTTGAGGGTTACGAGCAGTACTTC
TRBJ2-7 | TRBV10-3 | NA | NA | CAISESQGSYEQYF | TGTGCCATCAGTGAGTCGCAGGGCTCCTACGAGCAGTACTTC
TRBJ2-7 | TRBV5-1 | NA | TRBD2 | CASRLAGETSEQYF | TGCGCCAGCAGGCTAGCGGGAGAAACCTCCGAGCAGTACTTC
TRBJ2-7 | TRBV6-2/TRBV6-3 | NA | NA | CASSFAGVPEQYF | TGTGCCAGCAGTTTTGCAGGGGTACCTGAGCAGTACTTC
TRBJ2-3 | TRBV28 | NA | TRBD2 | CASSLWPGVAGGPGDTQYF | TGTGCCAGCAGTTTATGGCCCGGGGTAGCGGGAGGGCCCGGAGATACGCAGTATTTT
TRBJ2-1 | TRBV13 | few | TRBD2 | CASSPFSSGTYNEQFF | TGTGCCAGCAGCCCCTTTAGTAGCGGGACCTACAATGAGCAGTTCTTC
TRBJ1-6 | TRBV18 | NA | NA | CASSTDYNSPLHF | TGTGCCAGCTCGACAGATTATAATTCACCCCTCCACTTT
TRBJ2-3 | TRBV12-3/TRBV12-4 | NA | TRBD2 | CASSPREADTQYF | TGTGCCAGCAGTCCCCGGGAGGCAGATACGCAGTATTTT
TRBJ2-5 | TRBV7-3 | NA | NA | CASSSSVTETQYF | TGTGCCAGCAGCTCTAGCGTCACAGAGACCCAGTACTTC
TRBJ2-7 | TRBV21-1 | NA | NA | CASSKRGDRGNYEQYF | TGTGCCAGCAGCAAAAGAGGGGACAGGGGAAACTACGAGCAGTACTTC
TRBJ1-4 | TRBV7-2 | NA | NA | CASSSGGLKVFF | TGTGCCAGCAGCTCTGGGGGCCTGAAGGTGTTTTTT
TRBJ1-2 | TRBV7-3 | NA | TRBD1 | CASSLNPGQGYGYTF | TGTGCCAGCAGCTTAAACCCGGGACAGGGCTATGGCTACACCTTC
TRBJ2-7 | TRBV7-9 | NA | TRBD2 | CASGLAGLYEQYF | TGTGCCAGCGGACTAGCGGGATTGTACGAGCAGTACTTC
TRBJ2-2 | TRBV6-4 | NA | TRBD1 | CASSADREGTGELFF | TGTGCCAGCAGCGCCGACAGGGAAGGCACCGGGGAGCTGTTTTTT
TRBJ1-6 | TRBV27 | NA | NA | CASSLSGPLDYNSPLHF | TGTGCCAGCAGTTTATCGGGGCCTCTGGACTATAATTCACCCCTCCACTTT
TRBJ2-7 | TRBV19 | NA | TRBD1 | CASKGQGALEQYF | TGTGCCAGTAAGGGGCAGGGGGCCCTCGAGCAGTACTTC
TRBJ2-1 | TRBV18 | NA | NA | CASSPLASAYNEQFF | TGTGCCAGCTCACCACTGGCTAGCGCCTACAATGAGCAGTTCTTC
TRBJ1-1 | TRBV18 | few | NA | CASSPKDSHNTEAFF | TGTGCCAGCTCACCAAAAGACAGCCACAACACTGAAGCTTTCTTT
TRBJ1-1 | TRBV4-2 | NA | TRBD1 | CASSQQTGNTEAFF | TGTGCCAGCAGCCAGCAGACAGGGAACACTGAAGCTTTTTTT
TRBJ2-1 | TRBV3-1/TRBV3-2 | NA | TRBD2 | CASSQEASGDNEQFF | TGTGCCAGCAGCCAAGAGGCTAGCGGGGACAATGAGCAGTTCTTC